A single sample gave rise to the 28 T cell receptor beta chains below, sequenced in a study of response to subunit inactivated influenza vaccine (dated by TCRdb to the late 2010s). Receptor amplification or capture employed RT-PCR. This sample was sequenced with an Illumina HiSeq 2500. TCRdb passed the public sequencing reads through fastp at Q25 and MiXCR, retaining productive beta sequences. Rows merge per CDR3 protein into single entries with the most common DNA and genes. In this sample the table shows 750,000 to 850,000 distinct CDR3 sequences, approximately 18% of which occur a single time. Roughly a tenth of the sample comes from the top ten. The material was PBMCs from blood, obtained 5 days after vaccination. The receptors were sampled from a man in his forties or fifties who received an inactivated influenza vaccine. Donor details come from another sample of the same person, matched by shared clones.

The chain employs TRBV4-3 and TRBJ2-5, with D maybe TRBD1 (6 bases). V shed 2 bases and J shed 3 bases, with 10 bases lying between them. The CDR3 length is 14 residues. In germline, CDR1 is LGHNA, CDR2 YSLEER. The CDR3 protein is CASSQMTGKETQYF. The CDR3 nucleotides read TGCGCCAGCAGCCAAATGACAGGAAAAGAGACCCAGTACTTC.

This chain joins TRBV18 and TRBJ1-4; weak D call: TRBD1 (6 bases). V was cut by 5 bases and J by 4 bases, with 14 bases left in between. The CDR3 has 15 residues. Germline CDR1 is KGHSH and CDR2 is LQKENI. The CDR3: CASSGDTSRNEKLFF. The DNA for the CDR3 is TGTGCCAGCTCAGGGGACACTTCCCGTAATGAAAAACTGTTTTTT.

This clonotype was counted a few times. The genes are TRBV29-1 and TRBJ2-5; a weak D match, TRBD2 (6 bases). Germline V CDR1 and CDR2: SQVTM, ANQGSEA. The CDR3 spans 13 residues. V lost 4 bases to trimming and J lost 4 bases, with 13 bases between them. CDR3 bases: TGCAGCGTTGGAAGACTAGATGGAGAGACCCAGTACTTC. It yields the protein CSVGRLDGETQYF.

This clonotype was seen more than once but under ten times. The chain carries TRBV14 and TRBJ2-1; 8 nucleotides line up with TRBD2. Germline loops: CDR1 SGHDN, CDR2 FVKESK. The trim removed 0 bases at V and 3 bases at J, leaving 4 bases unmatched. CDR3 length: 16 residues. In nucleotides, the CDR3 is TGTGCCAGCAGCCAAGAATGGCGGGGGGTCTACAATGAGCAGTTCTTC. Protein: CASSQEWRGVYNEQFF. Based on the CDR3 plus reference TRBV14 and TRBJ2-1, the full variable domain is EAGVTQFPSHSVIEKGQTVTLRCDPISGHDNLYWYRRVMGKEIKFLLHFVKESKQDESGMPNNRFLAERTGGTYSTLKVQPAELEDSGVYFCASSQEWRGVYNEQFFGPGTRLTVL.

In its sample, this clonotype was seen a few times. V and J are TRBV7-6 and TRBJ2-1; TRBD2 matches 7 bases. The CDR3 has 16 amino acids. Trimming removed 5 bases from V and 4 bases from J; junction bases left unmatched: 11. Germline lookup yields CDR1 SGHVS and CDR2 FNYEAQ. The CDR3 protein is CASSTLARESYNEQFF. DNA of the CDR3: TGTGCCAGCAGCACCCTAGCGCGGGAGTCTTACAATGAGCAGTTCTTC. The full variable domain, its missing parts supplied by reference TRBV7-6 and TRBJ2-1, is GAGVSQSPRYKVTKRGQDVALRCDPISGHVSLYWYRQALGQGPEFLTYFNYEAQQDKSGLPNDRFSAERPEGSISTLTIQRTEQRDSAMYRCASSTLARESYNEQFFGPGTRLTVL.

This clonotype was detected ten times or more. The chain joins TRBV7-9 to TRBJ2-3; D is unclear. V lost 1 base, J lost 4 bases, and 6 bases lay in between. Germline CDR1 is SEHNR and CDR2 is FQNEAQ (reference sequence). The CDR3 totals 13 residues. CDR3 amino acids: CASSLGSPDTQYF. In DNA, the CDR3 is TGTGCCAGCAGCTTAGGCAGTCCAGATACGCAGTATTTT.

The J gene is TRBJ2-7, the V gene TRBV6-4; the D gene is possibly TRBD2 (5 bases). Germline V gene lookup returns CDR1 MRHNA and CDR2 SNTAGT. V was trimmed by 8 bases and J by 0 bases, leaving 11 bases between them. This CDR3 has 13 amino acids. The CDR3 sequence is CASGSGSSYEQYF. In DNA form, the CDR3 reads TGTGCCAGCGGGTCGGGAAGCTCCTACGAGCAGTACTTC.

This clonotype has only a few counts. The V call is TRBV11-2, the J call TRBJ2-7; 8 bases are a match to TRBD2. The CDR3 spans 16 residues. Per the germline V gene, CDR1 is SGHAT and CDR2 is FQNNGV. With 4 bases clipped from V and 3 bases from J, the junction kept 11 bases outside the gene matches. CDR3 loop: CASSSSGGDTLYEQYF. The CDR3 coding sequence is TGTGCCAGCAGCTCGTCGGGGGGGGACACCCTCTACGAGCAGTACTTC.

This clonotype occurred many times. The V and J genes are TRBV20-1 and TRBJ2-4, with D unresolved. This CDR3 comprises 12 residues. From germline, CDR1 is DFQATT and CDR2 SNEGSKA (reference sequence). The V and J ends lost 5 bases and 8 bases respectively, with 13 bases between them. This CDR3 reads CSADTGRHIQYF. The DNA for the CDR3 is TGCAGTGCTGACACCGGGCGGCACATTCAGTACTTC.

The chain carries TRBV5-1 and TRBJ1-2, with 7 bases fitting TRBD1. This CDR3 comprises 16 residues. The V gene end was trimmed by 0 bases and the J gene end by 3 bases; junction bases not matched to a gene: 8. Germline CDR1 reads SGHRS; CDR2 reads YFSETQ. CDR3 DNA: TGCGCCAGCAGCTTGGACGTAGGGGGCGCGGACTATGGCTACACCTTC. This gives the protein CASSLDVGGADYGYTF.

Here the CDR3 reads CASSYSTLKGKTDTQYF. CDR3 bases: TGTGCCAGCAGTTACTCGACCCTAAAGGGGAAGACAGATACGCAGTATTTT. The chain joins TRBV6-5 to TRBJ2-3, with a possible D match to TRBD1 (5 bases). Germline loops: CDR1 MNHEY, CDR2 SVGAGI. CDR3 size: 17 residues. Trimming took off 0 bases at V and 3 bases at J, with 16 bases between the two ends.

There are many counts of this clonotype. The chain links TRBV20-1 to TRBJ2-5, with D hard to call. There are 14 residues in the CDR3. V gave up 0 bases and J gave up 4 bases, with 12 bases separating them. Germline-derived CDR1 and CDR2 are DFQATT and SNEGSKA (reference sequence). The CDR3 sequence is CSARDQSGRETQYF. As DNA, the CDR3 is TGCAGTGCTAGAGATCAGTCGGGTCGAGAGACCCAGTACTTC.

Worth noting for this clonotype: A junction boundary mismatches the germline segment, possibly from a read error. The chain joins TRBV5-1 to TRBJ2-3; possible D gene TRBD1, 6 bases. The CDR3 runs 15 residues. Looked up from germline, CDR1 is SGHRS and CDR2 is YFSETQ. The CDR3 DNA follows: TGCGCCAGCAGCCGAACTTTGGGGGACACAGATACGCAGTTTTTT. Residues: CASSRTLGDTDTQFF.

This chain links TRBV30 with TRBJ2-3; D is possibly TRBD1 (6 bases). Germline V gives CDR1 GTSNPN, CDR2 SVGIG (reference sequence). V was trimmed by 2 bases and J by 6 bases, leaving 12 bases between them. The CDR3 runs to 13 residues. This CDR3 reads CAWSSTGTDTQYF. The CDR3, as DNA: TGTGCCTGGAGTAGCACAGGGACCGATACGCAGTATTTT.

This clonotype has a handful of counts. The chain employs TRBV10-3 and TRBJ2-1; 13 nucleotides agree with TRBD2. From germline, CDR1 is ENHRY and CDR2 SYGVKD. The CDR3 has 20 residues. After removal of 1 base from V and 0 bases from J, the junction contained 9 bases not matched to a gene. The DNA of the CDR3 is TGTGCCATCAGTGAGTTAATTGGACTAGCGGGGGAGAACTCCTACAATGAGCAGTTCTTC. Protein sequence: CAISELIGLAGENSYNEQFF.

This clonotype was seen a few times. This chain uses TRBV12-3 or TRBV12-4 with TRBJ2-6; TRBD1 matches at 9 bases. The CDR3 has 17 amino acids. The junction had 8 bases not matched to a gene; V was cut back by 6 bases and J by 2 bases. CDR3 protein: CASSHLQGAPGANVLTF. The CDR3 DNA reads TGTGCCAGCAGCCATTTACAGGGGGCGCCTGGGGCCAACGTCCTGACTTTC.

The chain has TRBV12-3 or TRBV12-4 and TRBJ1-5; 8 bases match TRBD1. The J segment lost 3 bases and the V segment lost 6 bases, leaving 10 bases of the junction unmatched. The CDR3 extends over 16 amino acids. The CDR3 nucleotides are TGTGCCAGCAGCCCGAACAGGGGGAGTCCCAATCAGCCCCAGCATTTT. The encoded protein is CASSPNRGSPNQPQHF.

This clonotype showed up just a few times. The CDR3 protein is CASSLPSATDTQYF. The CDR3, as DNA: TGTGCCAGCAGCCTTCCTAGCGCGACAGATACGCAGTATTTT. This chain joins TRBV5-6 and TRBJ2-3; D may be TRBD2 (6 bases). CDR1 and CDR2 (germline): SGHDT, YYEEEE. The CDR3 sequence is 14 residues long. V lost 4 bases and J lost 3, with 12 bases in between.

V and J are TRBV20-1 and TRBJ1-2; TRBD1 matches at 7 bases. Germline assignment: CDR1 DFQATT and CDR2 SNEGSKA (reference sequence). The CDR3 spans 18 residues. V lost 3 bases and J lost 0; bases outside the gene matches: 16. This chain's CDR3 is CSARPLDREWQSNYGYTF. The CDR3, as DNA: TGCAGTGCTAGGCCCCTCGACAGGGAATGGCAATCTAACTATGGCTACACCTTC.

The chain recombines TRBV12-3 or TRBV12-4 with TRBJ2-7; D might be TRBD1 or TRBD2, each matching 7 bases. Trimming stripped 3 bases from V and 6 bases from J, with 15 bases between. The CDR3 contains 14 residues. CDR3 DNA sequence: TGTGCCAGCAGTTTGGGGAGGGGGCAAATCGAGCAGTACTTC. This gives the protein CASSLGRGQIEQYF.

The CDR3 DNA reads TGTGCCAGCAGCCGGGGGACCCGAGGAACTGAAGCTTTCTTT. It translates to CASSRGTRGTEAFF. The gene calls are TRBV11-2 and TRBJ1-1, with a possible D match to TRBD1 (5 bases). Germline V gives CDR1 SGHAT, CDR2 FQNNGV. The ends were cut back, 5 bases at V and 5 bases at J, with 15 bases in the middle. The CDR3 loop spans 14 amino acids.

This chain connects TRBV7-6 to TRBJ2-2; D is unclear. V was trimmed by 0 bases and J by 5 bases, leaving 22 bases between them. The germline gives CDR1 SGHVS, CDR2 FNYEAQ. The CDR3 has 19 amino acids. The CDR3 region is CASSLAPHAASARTGELFF. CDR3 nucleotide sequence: TGTGCCAGCAGCTTAGCGCCCCACGCAGCGTCAGCCAGAACCGGGGAGCTGTTTTTT. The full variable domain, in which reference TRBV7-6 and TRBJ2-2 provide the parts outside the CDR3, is GAGVSQSPRYKVTKRGQDVALRCDPISGHVSLYWYRQALGQGPEFLTYFNYEAQQDKSGLPNDRFSAERPEGSISTLTIQRTEQRDSAMYRCASSLAPHAASARTGELFFGEGSRLTVL.

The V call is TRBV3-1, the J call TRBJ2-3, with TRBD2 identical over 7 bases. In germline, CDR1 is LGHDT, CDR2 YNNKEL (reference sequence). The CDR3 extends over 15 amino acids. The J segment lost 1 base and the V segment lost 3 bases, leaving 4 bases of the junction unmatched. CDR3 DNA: TGTGCCAGCAGCCATAGCCTAGCGGGCACAGATACGCAGTATTTT. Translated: CASSHSLAGTDTQYF.

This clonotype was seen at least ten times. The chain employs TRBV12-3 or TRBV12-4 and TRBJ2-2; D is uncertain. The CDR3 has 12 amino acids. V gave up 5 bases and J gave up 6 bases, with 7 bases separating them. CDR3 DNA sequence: TGTGCCAGCAGTCTAGGGTCCGGGGAGCTGTTTTTT. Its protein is CASSLGSGELFF.

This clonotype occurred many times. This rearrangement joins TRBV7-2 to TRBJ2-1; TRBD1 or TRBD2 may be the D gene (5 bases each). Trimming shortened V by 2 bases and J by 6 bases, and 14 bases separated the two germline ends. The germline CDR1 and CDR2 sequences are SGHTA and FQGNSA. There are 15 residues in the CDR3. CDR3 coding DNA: TGTGCCAGCAGCTTACGGGGCGGCCGAACCAATGAGCAGTTCTTC. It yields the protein CASSLRGGRTNEQFF.

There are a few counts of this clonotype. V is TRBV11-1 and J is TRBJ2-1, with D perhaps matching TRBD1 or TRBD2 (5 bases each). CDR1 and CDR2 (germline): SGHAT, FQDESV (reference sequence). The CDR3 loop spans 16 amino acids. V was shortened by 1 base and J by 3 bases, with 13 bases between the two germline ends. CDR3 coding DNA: TGTGCCAGCAGCTTAGGGGGGAGAAAGGGCTACAATGAGCAGTTCTTC. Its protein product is CASSLGGRKGYNEQFF. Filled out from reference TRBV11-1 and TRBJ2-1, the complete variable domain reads EAEVAQSPRYKITEKSQAVAFWCDPISGHATLYWYRQILGQGPELLVQFQDESVVDDSQLPKDRFSAERLKGVDSTLKIQPAELGDSAMYLCASSLGGRKGYNEQFFGPGTRLTVL.

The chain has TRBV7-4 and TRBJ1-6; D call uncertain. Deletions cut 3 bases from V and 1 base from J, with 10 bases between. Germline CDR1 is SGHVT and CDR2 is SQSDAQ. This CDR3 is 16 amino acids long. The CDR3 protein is CASSFRRASYNSPLHF. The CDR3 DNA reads TGTGCCAGCAGCTTCAGGCGGGCGTCCTATAATTCACCCCTCCACTTT.

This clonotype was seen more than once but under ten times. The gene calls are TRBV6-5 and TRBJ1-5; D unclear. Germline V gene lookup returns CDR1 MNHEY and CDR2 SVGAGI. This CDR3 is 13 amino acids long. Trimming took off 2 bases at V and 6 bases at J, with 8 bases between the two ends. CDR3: CASSYDGFQPQHF. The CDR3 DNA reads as TGTGCCAGCAGTTACGATGGTTTTCAGCCCCAGCATTTT.